This TCR beta chain was obtained from a study of T cells after yellow fever vaccination. Study-level results: One caveat is that FACS-sorted repertoires could contain abundant clonotypes contaminating from the bulk population. Most primary-vaccination clones reappeared after the booster (around 95% CD4, 88% CD8). The secondary response was weaker but peaked faster, day 5 versus 15.

This clonotype was detected many times. Its antigen is as yet unknown. Germline assignment: CDR1 MNHEY and CDR2 SVGAGI. The V end lost 0 bases, the J end lost 1 base, and 10 bases lay between the germline ends. This CDR3 region has 16 residues. By 5'RACE template switching, TCR cDNA was produced, with a universal primer site and UMIs added in the process. Each CDR3 protein gets one entry after TCRdb re-called the 5' RACE reads with MiXCR. The data hold roughly 74,000 distinct CDR3 sequences, with roughly 6.9% observed a single time. The sequence was collected from a man aged 18 to 29 who received the YFV17D yellow fever vaccine. This material consisted of CD8+ T cells sorted from PBMCs, taken 4 to 5 days after the first yellow fever vaccination. The J gene is TRBJ1-3, the V gene TRBV6-5; D gene uncertain. The CDR3 nucleotides read TGTGCCAGCAGTTACTCGTCACTAGGGTCTGGAAACACCATATATTTT. Translation: CASSYSSLGSGNTIYF.